These T cell receptor beta chains were read from a single sample in a study of radiation and T cells in renal cell carcinoma. The protocol was immunoSEQ multiplex PCR, while the TCRdb copy is restricted to in-frame clones and leaves out a portion. The sample carries about 78,000 clones, roughly nine tenths recorded once. The sample consisted of blood, taken from a patient whose treatment included radiotherapy and nephrectomy. These receptors were taken from a woman in her 70s with renal cell carcinoma. Both conserved end residues are part of each CDR3. The D gene is left open where the match is weak. Clone size, where shown, is once, few, many, or a class for clones that have expanded.

cdr3_length	clone_size	v_call	d_call	j_call	cdr3_aa	cdr3_nt
15	NA	TRBV5-5	NA	TRBJ2-7	CASSFDPGPTYEQYF	TGTGCCAGCAGCTTCGATCCGGGTCCTACTTACGAGCAGTACTTC
15	NA	TRBV7-2	TRBD1	TRBJ2-7	CASSSRGLSPYEQYF	TGTGCCAGCAGCTCCAGGGGGCTGAGCCCCTACGAGCAGTACTTC
14	NA	TRBV5-1	TRBD1	TRBJ2-7	CASSWGQGLYEQYF	TGCGCCAGCAGCTGGGGACAGGGTCTCTACGAGCAGTACTTC
14	once	TRBV10-3	TRBD2	TRBJ2-1	CAISEWGGNNEQFF	TGTGCCATCAGTGAATGGGGGGGGAACAATGAGCAGTTCTTC
13	NA	TRBV7-8	NA	TRBJ1-1	CASTLGGNTEAFF	TGTGCCAGCACCCTAGGGGGAAACACTGAAGCTTTCTTT
17	once	TRBV27	NA	TRBJ2-3	CASSRDLLSSSTDTQYF	TGTGCCAGCAGTCGGGACCTACTATCCTCTAGCACAGATACGCAGTATTTT
13	NA	TRBV7-6	NA	TRBJ1-1	CASSLSENTEAFF	TGTGCCAGCAGCTTATCGGAGAACACTGAAGCTTTCTTT
14	NA	TRBV6-1	NA	TRBJ1-6	CASSVGSYNSPLHF	TGTGCCAGCAGTGTCGGCTCCTATAATTCACCCCTCCACTTT
16	NA	TRBV5-4	TRBD1	TRBJ2-1	CASSLERDRAYNEQFF	TGTGCCAGCAGCTTGGAGCGGGACAGGGCTTACAATGAGCAGTTCTTC
15	NA	TRBV7-9	TRBD1	TRBJ1-1	CASSPPGTGHTEAFF	TGTGCCAGCAGCCCCCCCGGGACAGGGCACACTGAAGCTTTCTTT
15	NA	TRBV19	TRBD1	TRBJ1-1	CASSTGTASNTEAFF	TGTGCCAGTAGTACCGGGACAGCCTCGAACACTGAAGCTTTCTTT
13	NA	TRBV5-1	NA	TRBJ1-1	CASTLQTNTEAFF	TGCGCCAGCACCTTGCAAACGAACACTGAAGCTTTCTTT
12	NA	TRBV7-2	NA	TRBJ2-7	CASSLGTRKQYF	TGTGCCAGCAGCTTAGGGACGAGGAAGCAGTACTTC
12	NA	TRBV2	TRBD2	TRBJ2-7	CASRGTSDEQYF	TGTGCCAGCAGGGGGACTAGCGACGAGCAGTACTTC
15	NA	TRBV7-2	NA	TRBJ2-7	CASSLGALSSYEQYF	TGTGCCAGCAGTTTAGGGGCGCTGAGCTCCTACGAGCAGTACTTC
16	NA	TRBV5-1	NA	TRBJ1-3	CASSLVVAASGNTIYF	TGCGCCAGCAGCTTGGTAGTGGCAGCCTCTGGAAACACCATATATTTT
16	NA	TRBV5-6	TRBD2	TRBJ2-5	CASSNGAGARQEGQYF	TGTGCCAGCAGTAACGGAGCGGGGGCCCGGCAGGAAGGCCAGTACTTC
15	NA	TRBV10-1	NA	TRBJ2-1	CASSAPGPFRNEQFF	TGCGCCAGCAGTGCGCCGGGACCTTTCCGCAATGAGCAGTTCTTC
14	NA	TRBV9	NA	TRBJ2-5	CASSFEDSRETQYF	TGTGCCAGCAGCTTTGAGGACAGCAGGGAGACCCAGTACTTC
14	NA	TRBV29-1	TRBD2	TRBJ2-1	CSGDSGSSYNEQFF	TGCAGCGGGGATAGCGGGAGCTCCTACAATGAGCAGTTCTTC
13	few	TRBV28	NA	TRBJ1-1	CASSLRIEGKAFF	TGTGCCAGCAGTTTACGCATTGAGGGTAAAGCTTTCTTT
18	NA	TRBV7-9	NA	TRBJ2-4	CASSPILSGGASKNIQYF	TGTGCCAGCAGCCCAATATTATCGGGCGGCGCATCCAAAAACATTCAGTACTTC
13	NA	TRBV7-2	NA	TRBJ1-1	CASSPGTNTEAFF	TGTGCCAGCAGCCCAGGAACGAACACTGAAGCTTTCTTT
14	NA	TRBV5-1	TRBD2	TRBJ2-5	CASSLAGGQETQYF	TGCGCCAGCAGCCTAGCGGGGGGGCAGGAGACCCAGTACTTC
15	NA	TRBV7-2	NA	TRBJ2-6	CASSLARAGANVLTF	TGTGCCAGCAGCTTAGCGAGGGCTGGGGCCAACGTCCTGACTTTC
15	NA	TRBV4-2	NA	TRBJ2-1	CASSQEGQSLNEQFF	TGTGCCAGCAGCCAAGAAGGACAGAGTCTTAATGAGCAGTTCTTC
15	NA	TRBV14	TRBD1	TRBJ1-4	CASSQEGQANEKLFF	TGTGCCAGCAGCCAAGAGGGACAGGCAAATGAAAAACTGTTTTTT
13	NA	TRBV4-3	NA	TRBJ2-7	CASSQDSGSNPYF	TGCGCCAGCAGCCAAGACTCCGGAAGTAATCCGTACTTC
18	NA	TRBV30	NA	TRBJ1-6	CAWSVEGLLSSYNSPLHF	TGTGCCTGGAGTGTAGAGGGGCTACTGAGCTCCTATAATTCACCCCTCCACTTT
13	few	TRBV5-4	NA	TRBJ1-1	CASSLTSNTEAFF	TGTGCCAGCAGCTTGACGTCGAACACTGAAGCTTTCTTT
15	NA	TRBV7-9	NA	TRBJ2-3	CASSLLGLSTDTQYF	TGTGCCAGCAGCTTACTCGGCCTTAGCACAGATACGCAGTATTTT
13	NA	TRBV30	NA	TRBJ2-7	CAWSVGNRYEQYF	TGTGCCTGGAGTGTAGGGAACAGATACGAGCAGTACTTC
13	NA	TRBV29-1	NA	TRBJ1-1	CSVEGWGGTEAFF	TGCAGCGTTGAAGGGTGGGGCGGGACTGAAGCTTTCTTT
15	NA	TRBV4-3	NA	TRBJ2-1	CASSQLLYGNNEQFF	TGCGCCAGCAGCCAACTTCTGTACGGGAACAATGAGCAGTTCTTC